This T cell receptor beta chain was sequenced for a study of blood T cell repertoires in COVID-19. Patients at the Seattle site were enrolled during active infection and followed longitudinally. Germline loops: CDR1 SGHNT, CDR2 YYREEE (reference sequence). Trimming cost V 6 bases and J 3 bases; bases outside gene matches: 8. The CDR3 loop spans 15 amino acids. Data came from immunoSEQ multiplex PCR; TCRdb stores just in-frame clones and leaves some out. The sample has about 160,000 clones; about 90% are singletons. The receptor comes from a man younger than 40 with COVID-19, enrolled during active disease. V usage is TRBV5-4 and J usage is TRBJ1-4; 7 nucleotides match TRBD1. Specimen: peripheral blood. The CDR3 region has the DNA TGTGCCAGCACCGGCAAGACAGGGCCTAATGAAAAACTGTTTTTT. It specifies CASTGKTGPNEKLFF.